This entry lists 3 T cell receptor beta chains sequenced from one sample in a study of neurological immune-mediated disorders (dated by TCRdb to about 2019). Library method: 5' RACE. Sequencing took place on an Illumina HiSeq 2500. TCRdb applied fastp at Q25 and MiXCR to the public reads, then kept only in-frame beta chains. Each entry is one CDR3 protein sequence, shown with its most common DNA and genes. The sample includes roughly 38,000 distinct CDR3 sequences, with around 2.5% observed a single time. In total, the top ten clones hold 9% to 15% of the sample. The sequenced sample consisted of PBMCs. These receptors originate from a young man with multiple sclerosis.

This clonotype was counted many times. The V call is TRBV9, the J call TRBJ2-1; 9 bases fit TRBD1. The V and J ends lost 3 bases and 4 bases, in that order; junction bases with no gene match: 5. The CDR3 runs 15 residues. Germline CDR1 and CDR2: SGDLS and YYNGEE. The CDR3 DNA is TGTGCCAGCAGCGCCGGGACAGGGAAGTACAATGAGCAGTTCTTC. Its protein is CASSAGTGKYNEQFF.

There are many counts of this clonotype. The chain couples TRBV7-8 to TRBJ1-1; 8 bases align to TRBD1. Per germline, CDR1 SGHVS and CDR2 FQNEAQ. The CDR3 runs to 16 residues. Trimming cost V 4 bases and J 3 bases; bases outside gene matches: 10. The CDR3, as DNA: TGTGCCAGCAGCTGGCGGACAGGGCTGATTCACACTGAAGCTTTCTTT. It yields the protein CASSWRTGLIHTEAFF.

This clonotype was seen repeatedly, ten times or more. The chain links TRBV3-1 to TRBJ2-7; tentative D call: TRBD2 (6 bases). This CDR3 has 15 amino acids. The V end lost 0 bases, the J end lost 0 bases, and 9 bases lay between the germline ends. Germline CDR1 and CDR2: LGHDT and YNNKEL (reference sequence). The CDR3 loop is CASSQEEGSSYEQYF. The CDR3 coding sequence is TGTGCCAGCAGCCAAGAGGAGGGGAGCTCCTACGAGCAGTACTTC.